The TCR beta chain under discussion was sequenced for a study of radiation and T cells in renal cell carcinoma. Study information: Nephrectomy followed 15 Gy stereotactic body radiation by 4 weeks.

CDR3 length: 16 residues. Trimming took 7 bases from V and 2 from J; bases not matched to a gene: 11. The V gene's germline CDR1 is MNHEY and CDR2 SMNVEV (reference sequence). Turning to this clone: Its target is unknown.

The method was immunoSEQ multiplex PCR; TCRdb's version includes in-frame clones alone and lacks a portion of them. The sample yields 120,000 or so clones, 81% seen once. Points from the study as a whole: No pretreatment tumor biopsies were available for baseline clonotypes.

Time point denoted: blood 2 weeks post-SBRT. Treatment described: 15 Gy SBRT to primary tumor, nephrectomy 4 weeks later. Serial blood draws occurred at baseline and 2 and 4 weeks post-SBRT. The sequencing used blood, collected from a patient whose treatment included radiotherapy and nephrectomy. The receptor was derived from a middle-aged man with renal cell carcinoma. V is TRBV27 and J is TRBJ2-7; 10 nucleotides agree with TRBD2. CDR3 nucleotide sequence: TGTGCCAGCAAGAGCCTAGCGGGAGTCGGAGCCTACGAGCAGTACTTC. It specifies CASKSLAGVGAYEQYF.